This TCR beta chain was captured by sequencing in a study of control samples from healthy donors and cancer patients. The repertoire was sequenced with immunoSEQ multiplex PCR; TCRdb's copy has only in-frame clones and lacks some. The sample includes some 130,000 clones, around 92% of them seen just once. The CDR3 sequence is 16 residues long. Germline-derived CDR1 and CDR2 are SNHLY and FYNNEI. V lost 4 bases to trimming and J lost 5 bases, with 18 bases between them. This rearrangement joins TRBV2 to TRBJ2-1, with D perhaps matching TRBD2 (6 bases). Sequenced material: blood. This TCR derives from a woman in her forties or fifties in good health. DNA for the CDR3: TGTGCCAGCAGTGCCTTACCCGGGACTCCCCACAATGAGCAGTTCTTC. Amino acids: CASSALPGTPHNEQFF.